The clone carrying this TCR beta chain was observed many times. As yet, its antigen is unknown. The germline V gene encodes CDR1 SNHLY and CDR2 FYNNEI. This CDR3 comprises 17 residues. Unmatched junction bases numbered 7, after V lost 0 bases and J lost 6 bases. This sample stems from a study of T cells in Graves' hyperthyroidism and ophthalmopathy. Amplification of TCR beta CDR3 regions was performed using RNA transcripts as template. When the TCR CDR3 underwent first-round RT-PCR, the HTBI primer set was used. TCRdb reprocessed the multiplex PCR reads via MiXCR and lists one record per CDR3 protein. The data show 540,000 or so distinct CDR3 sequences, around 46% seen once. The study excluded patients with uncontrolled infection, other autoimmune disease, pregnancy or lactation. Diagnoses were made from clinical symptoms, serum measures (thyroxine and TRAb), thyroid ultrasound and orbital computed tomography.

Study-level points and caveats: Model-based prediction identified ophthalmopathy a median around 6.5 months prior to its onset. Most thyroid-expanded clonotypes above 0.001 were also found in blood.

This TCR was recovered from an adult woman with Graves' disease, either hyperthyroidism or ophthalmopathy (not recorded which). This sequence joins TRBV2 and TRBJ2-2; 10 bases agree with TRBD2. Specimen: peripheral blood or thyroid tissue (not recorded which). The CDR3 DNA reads TGTGCCAGCAGTGAAGCCGGAGTAGCGGGGGGTGCCGGGGAGCTGTTTTTT. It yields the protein CASSEAGVAGGAGELFF.